These T cell receptor beta chains were read from a single sample in a study of radiotherapy plus CTLA-4 blockade in lung cancer. Sequencing used immunoSEQ multiplex PCR; TCRdb keeps in-frame clones, though not all of them. The sample has tens of thousands of clones, roughly 78% seen once. Sequenced here: peripheral blood, sampled from a patient treated with radiotherapy plus ipilimumab. The receptor set was obtained from a human donor with non-small cell lung cancer who had a complete response to radiotherapy plus ipilimumab. Both conserved end residues are trimmed from each CDR3.

J: TRBJ2-3; V: TRBV7-9; CDR3: ASSLGVAGRGDTQY
J: TRBJ1-2; V: TRBV5-6; CDR3: ASSLAGGMTGYGYT
J: TRBJ2-7; V: TRBV7-2; CDR3: ASSLPAGTGDEQY
J: TRBJ2-4; V: TRBV7-2; CDR3: ASSLGGQGADIQY
J: TRBJ1-2; V: TRBV2; CDR3: ASSPDRVYGYT
J: TRBJ1-4; V: TRBV27; CDR3: ASKEELRGKLF
J: TRBJ2-2; V: TRBV27; CDR3: ASSTNTGELF
J: TRBJ2-2; V: TRBV5-1; CDR3: ASSKQGGPSTGELF
J: TRBJ1-5; V: TRBV19; CDR3: ASEDGPYSNQPQH
J: TRBJ1-4; V: TRBV11-2; CDR3: ASSLDRLNEKLF
J: TRBJ1-3; V: TRBV12-5; CDR3: ASGLPIRGNTIY
J: TRBJ1-6; V: TRBV5-4; CDR3: ASSRGTAYNSPLH
J: TRBJ2-2; V: TRBV6-4; CDR3: ASSGQGGTGELF
J: TRBJ1-2; V: TRBV2; CDR3: ASSRGDNYGYT
J: TRBJ2-4; V: TRBV7-2; CDR3: ASSLARQTLAKNIQY
J: TRBJ1-1; V: TRBV6-1; CDR3: ASTLGEKAF
J: TRBJ2-1; V: TRBV5-1; CDR3: ASSFPNRDITRNEQF
J: TRBJ2-5; V: TRBV5-1; CDR3: ASSPDRAIQETQY
J: TRBJ2-3; V: TRBV28; CDR3: ASSFSGPQGDTQY
J: TRBJ2-4; V: TRBV11-3; CDR3: ASSHERIKNIQY
J: TRBJ1-5; V: TRBV19; CDR3: ATATGSGNQPQH
J: TRBJ1-2; V: TRBV18; CDR3: ASSPLRDPTNYGYT
J: TRBJ1-2; V: TRBV7-8; CDR3: ASSGGRGNANYGYT
J: TRBJ1-1; V: TRBV18; CDR3: ASSPRTGNTEAF
J: TRBJ2-4; V: TRBV27; CDR3: ASSPWTDDLAKNIQY
J: TRBJ1-1; V: TRBV7-2; CDR3: ASSQTGNSEAF
J: TRBJ2-1; V: TRBV6-5; CDR3: ASSSAWSSSYNEQF
J: TRBJ2-2; V: TRBV30; CDR3: AWRGGLVVTGELF
J: TRBJ1-5; V: TRBV27; CDR3: ASRRTDSNQPQH
J: TRBJ2-5; V: TRBV7-2; CDR3: ASSLDAGGEGETQY
J: TRBJ1-2; V: TRBV4-3; CDR3: ASSQEQGAAGYT
J: TRBJ2-2; V: TRBV1; CDR3: TSSPSGSTGELF
J: TRBJ1-3; V: TRBV6-6; CDR3: ASSHGPRGGNTIY
J: TRBJ1-1; V: TRBV5-1; CDR3: ASSFDRFQAF
J: TRBJ1-3; V: TRBV7-9; CDR3: ASSLGQGRAGNTIY
J: TRBJ1-5; V: TRBV30; CDR3: AWSVQGAKPQH
J: TRBJ1-1; V: TRBV30; CDR3: AWSRGAEAF
J: TRBJ1-3; V: TRBV18; CDR3: ASSPPRSGTSTAGNTIY
J: TRBJ2-1; V: TRBV11-3; CDR3: ASSRASERSEQF
J: TRBJ2-3; V: TRBV11-3; CDR3: ASSLDFTQY
J: TRBJ1-3; V: TRBV5-4; CDR3: ASSLGAGGTVGNTIY
J: TRBJ2-1; V: TRBV10-1; CDR3: ASSEATGQGVYNEQF
J: TRBJ1-2; V: TRBV6-5; CDR3: ASSYRDSGGYT
J: TRBJ1-6; V: TRBV11-2; CDR3: ASSLAGQGNSPLH
J: TRBJ1-1; V: TRBV9; CDR3: ASSVARNTEAF
J: TRBJ2-5; V: TRBV15; CDR3: ATSSGTSQHETQY
J: TRBJ1-2; V: TRBV29-1; CDR3: SVGGRGEGQDGYT
J: TRBJ2-1; V: TRBV19; CDR3: ASSIRLTRGDEQF
J: TRBJ2-5; V: TRBV19; CDR3: ASSMARGESQY
J: TRBJ2-1; V: TRBV9; CDR3: ASSVIQGPNEQF